This entry concerns a single TCR beta chain. Its specificity is unknown. With 0 bases removed from V and 4 bases from J, the gap between germline ends came to 14 bases. CDR1 is SGDLS and CDR2 is YYNGEE in the germline V gene. The CDR3 sequence is 15 residues long. This sample is part of a study of shared clonotypes between healthy human individuals. Overall study results and limits: Relative to their counterparts shared across all four donors, non-shared clonotypes exhibited diminished generation probabilities.

Sorted subsets were amplified in replicate PCRs using approximately 200 ng DNA, about 30,000 T cell genomes. Data came from immunoSEQ multiplex PCR; TCRdb stores just in-frame clones and leaves some out. The sample includes a few million clones, 80% to 95% seen only once; the top ten take less than 2%. CD8 cells regarded as naive lacked CD45RO, were positively chosen for CCR7, and omitted terminally differentiated effector memory CD45RA+ cells. The sequenced sample was naive CD8+ T cells from PBMCs. The sequence was obtained from a young man in good health. Some clones in this sample may be carry-over from other donors' samples. The chain employs TRBV9 and TRBJ2-7; TRBD1 is a possible D gene (5 bases). The chain's CDR3 is CASSVGAGKLYEQYF. The CDR3 DNA reads TGTGCCAGCAGCGTAGGGGCAGGGAAGCTGTACGAGCAGTACTTC.